This T cell receptor (beta chain) was identified in a study of sequential checkpoint blockade in melanoma. Study background: Randomization was 1:1 between first-line nivolumab→ipilimumab and ipilimumab→nivolumab.

This sample's treatment: randomized to nivolumab then ipilimumab (arm A) or the reverse (arm B). PBMC sorting kept live CD3+CD8+ cells without CD19 or CD56. The repertoire was sequenced with immunoSEQ multiplex PCR; TCRdb's copy has only in-frame clones and lacks some. The top ten hold 24% of the sample, which has several thousand clones, 71% seen once. Trimming took off 0 bases at V and 0 bases at J, with 9 bases between the two ends. The CDR3 contains 15 residues. Germline CDR1 and CDR2: LGHNA and YSLEER. The sequencing used CD8+ T cells sorted from blood (inferred from file names), collected from a patient given nivolumab and ipilimumab in sequence. This chain joins TRBV4-3 and TRBJ2-7, with a possible D match to TRBD1 (6 bases). This TCR was recovered from a human donor with melanoma. CDR3 bases: TGCGCCAGCAGCCAAGAAGGACAGCACTCCTACGAGCAGTACTTC. This gives the protein CASSQEGQHSYEQYF.